The 7 T cell receptor beta chains reported below all come from one sample, sequenced in a study of T cells in Graves' hyperthyroidism and ophthalmopathy. The TCR beta CDR3 regions underwent amplification using RNA transcripts as the source. Researchers ran a first-round RT-PCR on the TCR CDR3 using the HTBI primer set. TCRdb recomputed calls from the multiplex PCR reads with MiXCR, one row per CDR3 protein. This sample has around 500,000 distinct CDR3 sequences, with under 15% found just once. Material: blood. The receptors derive from a woman between 18 and 30 years old with Graves' hyperthyroidism.

At least ten counts were recorded for this clonotype. The chain carries TRBV12-3 or TRBV12-4 and TRBJ1-5; D unclear. Trimming cost V 7 bases and J 7 bases, with 11 bases left between them. The CDR3 is made up of 12 amino acids. CDR3 DNA sequence: TGTGCCAGCACCACCGACGGCCAGCCCCAGCATTTT. The encoded protein is CASTTDGQPQHF.

The CDR3 DNA is TGCGCCAGCAGCTACCTTACTACAGGGGCAGGGGAGACCCAGTACTTC. It codes for CASSYLTTGAGETQYF. This chain uses TRBV5-1 with TRBJ2-5, with 7 positions matching TRBD1. J gave up 5 bases and V 3 bases, and 13 bases lay outside the gene matches. Germline CDR1 reads SGHRS; CDR2 reads YFSETQ. The CDR3 spans 16 residues.

In its sample, this clonotype was seen many times. The chain carries TRBV9 and TRBJ2-3; 10 nucleotides match TRBD2. Germline CDR1 and CDR2: SGDLS and YYNGEE. CDR3 length equals 15 residues. V shed 2 bases, J shed 3 bases, and the junction held 3 bases outside the gene matches. CDR3 sequence reads: CASSVTSGLTDTQYF. The CDR3 nucleotides are TGTGCCAGCAGCGTGACTAGCGGGCTGACAGATACGCAGTATTTT.

This clonotype was observed at least ten times. The chain uses TRBV7-2 and TRBJ1-4, with 7 nucleotides matching TRBD1. This CDR3 has 15 amino acids. The germline CDR1 and CDR2 sequences are SGHTA and FQGNSA. The V gene end was trimmed by 2 bases and the J gene end by 5 bases; junction bases not matched to a gene: 5. The DNA of the CDR3 is TGTGCCAGCAGCTTATTGAGGGACAGAAATGAAAAACTGTTTTTT. Translation gives CASSLLRDRNEKLFF.

At least ten counts were recorded for this clonotype. The chain is built from TRBV18 and TRBJ2-1; D is unresolved. Germline CDR1 is KGHSH and CDR2 is LQKENI. The CDR3 contains 13 residues. Trimming removed 3 bases at V and 5 bases at J, with 8 bases between. The CDR3 sequence: CASSPLRDNEQFF. CDR3 DNA sequence: TGTGCCAGCTCACCTCTTAGGGACAATGAGCAGTTCTTC.

This clonotype showed up just a few times. The chain links TRBV7-4 to TRBJ1-1; D unresolved. Germline CDR1 SGHVT, CDR2 SQSDAQ. The length of the CDR3 is 16 residues. Trimming shortened V by 6 bases and J by 1 base, and 18 bases separated the two germline ends. CDR3 DNA sequence: TGTGCCAGCAGACCCGAAGGTGGTGGTTGGAACACTGAAGCTTTCTTT. This translates into CASRPEGGGWNTEAFF.

This clonotype was seen more than once but under ten times. This chain links TRBV11-1 with TRBJ2-1, with 10 bases aligning to TRBD2. V trimming: 4 bases; J trimming: 8 bases; junction bases outside the gene matches: 8. The CDR3 runs 15 residues. In germline, CDR1 is SGHAT, CDR2 FQDESV (reference sequence). CDR3 coding DNA: TGTGCCAGCAGCTATCGCGCTAGCGGGAGTTATGAGCAGTTCTTC. This gives the protein CASSYRASGSYEQFF.